This T cell receptor beta chain was captured by sequencing in a study of a mutant IDH1 vaccine in newly diagnosed glioma. The wider study: Patients began vaccination 4-6 weeks after radiotherapy alone, or with temozolomide cycles. Earlier care involved radiotherapy, temozolomide, or both, and the majority received both.

Study-wide results and limits: It was around 93% of patients that developed vaccine-induced immune responses.

About this clone itself: The target antigen is unknown.

The data were produced by immunoSEQ multiplex PCR, yet TCRdb's version contains in-frame clones alone and is incomplete. The table has 50,000 to 85,000 clones, over 70% seen once. Time point described: week 23, last vaccination. With topical imiquimod, each dose of the vaccine consisted of 300 ug of mutant IDH1 20-mer peptide. The specimen comprised PBMCs, sampled from a glioma patient whose treatment included an IDH1 peptide vaccine. This TCR derives from a man aged 18-30 years with glioma.

This CDR3 is CASSSGSKPSYGYTF. CDR3 DNA sequence: TGTGCCAGCAGTTCCGGGTCTAAACCCAGCTATGGCTACACCTTC. The V call is TRBV5-4, the J call TRBJ1-2; D is unresolved. Trimming shortened V by 5 bases and J by 4 bases, and 18 bases separated the two germline ends. CDR1 and CDR2 (germline): SGHNT, YYREEE (reference sequence). The CDR3 is 15 amino acids.